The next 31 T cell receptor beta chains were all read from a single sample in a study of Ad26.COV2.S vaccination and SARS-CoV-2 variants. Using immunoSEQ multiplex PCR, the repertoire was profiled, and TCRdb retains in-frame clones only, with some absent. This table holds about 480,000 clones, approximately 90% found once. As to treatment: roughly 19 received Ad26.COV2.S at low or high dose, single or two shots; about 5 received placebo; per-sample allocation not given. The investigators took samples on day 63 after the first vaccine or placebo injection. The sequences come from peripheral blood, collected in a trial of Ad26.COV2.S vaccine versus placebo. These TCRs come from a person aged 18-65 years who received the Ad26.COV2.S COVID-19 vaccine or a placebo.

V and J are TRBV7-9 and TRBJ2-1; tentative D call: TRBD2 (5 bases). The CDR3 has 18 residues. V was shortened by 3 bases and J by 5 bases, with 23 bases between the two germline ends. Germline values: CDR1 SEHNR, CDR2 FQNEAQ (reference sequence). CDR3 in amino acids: CASSFGFGPGEGHNEQFF. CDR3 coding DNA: TGTGCCAGCAGCTTCGGATTCGGACCCGGAGAGGGCCACAATGAGCAGTTCTTC.

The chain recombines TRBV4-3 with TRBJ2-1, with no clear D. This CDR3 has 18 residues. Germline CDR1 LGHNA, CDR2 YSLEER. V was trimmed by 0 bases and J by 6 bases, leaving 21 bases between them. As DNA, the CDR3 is TGCGCCAGCAGCCAAGATCTCGGCCGGGTAGCTTTGGCCAATGAGCAGTTCTTC. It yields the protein CASSQDLGRVALANEQFF.

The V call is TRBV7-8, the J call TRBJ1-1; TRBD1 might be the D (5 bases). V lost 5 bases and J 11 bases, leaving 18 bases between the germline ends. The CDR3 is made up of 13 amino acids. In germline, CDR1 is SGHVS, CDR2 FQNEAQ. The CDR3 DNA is TGTGCCAGCAGCCCCGAGAGGCCCGAGGGGGCTTTCTTT. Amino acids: CASSPERPEGAFF.

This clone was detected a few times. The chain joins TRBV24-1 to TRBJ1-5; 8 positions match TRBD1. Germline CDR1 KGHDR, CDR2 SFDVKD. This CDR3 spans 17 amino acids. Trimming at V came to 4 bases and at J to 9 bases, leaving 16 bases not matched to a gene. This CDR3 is CATSEGVGTGLVRPQHF. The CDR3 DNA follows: TGTGCCACCAGTGAAGGCGTGGGGACAGGCCTGGTTAGGCCCCAGCATTTT.

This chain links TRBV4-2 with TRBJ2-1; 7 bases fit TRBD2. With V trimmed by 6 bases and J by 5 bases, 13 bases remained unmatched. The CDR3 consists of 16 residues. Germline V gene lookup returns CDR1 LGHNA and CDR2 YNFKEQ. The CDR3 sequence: CASSHKISGRNNEQFF. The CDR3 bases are TGTGCCAGCAGTCATAAGATTAGCGGGCGAAACAATGAGCAGTTCTTC.

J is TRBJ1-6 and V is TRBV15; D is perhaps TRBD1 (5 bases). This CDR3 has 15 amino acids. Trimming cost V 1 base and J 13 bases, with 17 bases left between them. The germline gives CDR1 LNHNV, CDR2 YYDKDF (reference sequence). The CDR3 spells CATSRAPDSGGPLHF. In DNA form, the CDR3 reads TGTGCCACCAGCAGAGCCCCAGACAGCGGAGGGCCCCTCCACTTT.

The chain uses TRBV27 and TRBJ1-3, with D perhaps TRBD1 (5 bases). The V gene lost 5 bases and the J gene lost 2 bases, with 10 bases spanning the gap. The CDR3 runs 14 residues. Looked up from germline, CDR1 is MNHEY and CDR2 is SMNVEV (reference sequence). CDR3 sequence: CASSPGRAGNTIYF. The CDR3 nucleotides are TGTGCCAGCAGTCCAGGGAGAGCTGGAAACACCATATATTTT.

The CDR3 coding sequence is TGTGCCAGCAGCCCTCCGGGGTACAATGAGCAGTTCTTC. This sequence encodes CASSPPGYNEQFF. The rearrangement joins TRBV5-5 to TRBJ2-1, with D maybe TRBD2 (5 bases). Germline V lookup: CDR1 SGHKS, CDR2 YYEKEE (reference sequence). V lost 4 bases, J lost 4 bases, and 9 bases lay in between. The CDR3 totals 13 residues.

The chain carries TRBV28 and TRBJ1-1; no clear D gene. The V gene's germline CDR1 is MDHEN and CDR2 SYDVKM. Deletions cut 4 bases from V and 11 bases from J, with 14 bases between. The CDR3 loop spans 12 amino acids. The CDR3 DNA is TGTGCCAGCAGTTCAAGGGTCCCCGGGGCTTTCTTT. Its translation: CASSSRVPGAFF.

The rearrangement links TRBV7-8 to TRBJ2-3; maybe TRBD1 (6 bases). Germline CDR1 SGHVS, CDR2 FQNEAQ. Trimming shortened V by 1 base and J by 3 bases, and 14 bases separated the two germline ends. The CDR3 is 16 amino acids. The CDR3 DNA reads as TGTGCCAGCAGCTTAGGGATAGGGGGAAGAACAGATACGCAGTATTTT. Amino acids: CASSLGIGGRTDTQYF.

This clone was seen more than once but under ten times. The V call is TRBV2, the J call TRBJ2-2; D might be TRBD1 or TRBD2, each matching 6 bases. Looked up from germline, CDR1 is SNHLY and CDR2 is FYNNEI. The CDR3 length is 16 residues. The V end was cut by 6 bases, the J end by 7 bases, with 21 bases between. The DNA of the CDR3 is TGTGCCAGCAGCCCCTCGGGGGCGCTTTCTCTCGGGGAGCTGTTTTTT. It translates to CASSPSGALSLGELFF.

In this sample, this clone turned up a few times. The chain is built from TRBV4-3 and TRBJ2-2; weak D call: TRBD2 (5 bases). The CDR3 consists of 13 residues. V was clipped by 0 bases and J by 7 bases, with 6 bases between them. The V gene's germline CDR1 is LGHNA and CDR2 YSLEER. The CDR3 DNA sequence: TGCGCCAGCAGCCAAGATGGAGGCGGGGAGCTGTTTTTT. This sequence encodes CASSQDGGGELFF.

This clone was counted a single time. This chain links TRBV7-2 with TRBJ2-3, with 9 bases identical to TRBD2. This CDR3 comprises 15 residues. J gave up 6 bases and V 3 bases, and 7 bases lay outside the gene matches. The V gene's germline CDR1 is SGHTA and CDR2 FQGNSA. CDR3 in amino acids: CASSLAGGPGDTQYF. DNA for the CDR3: TGTGCCAGCAGCTTGGCGGGAGGGCCCGGGGATACGCAGTATTTT.

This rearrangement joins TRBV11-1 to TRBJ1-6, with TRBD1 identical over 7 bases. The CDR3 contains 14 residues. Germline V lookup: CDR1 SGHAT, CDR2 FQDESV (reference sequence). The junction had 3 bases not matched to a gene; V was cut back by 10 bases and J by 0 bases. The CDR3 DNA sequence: TGTGCCAACACAGGGGACTCCTATAATTCACCCCTCCACTTT. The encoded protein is CANTGDSYNSPLHF.

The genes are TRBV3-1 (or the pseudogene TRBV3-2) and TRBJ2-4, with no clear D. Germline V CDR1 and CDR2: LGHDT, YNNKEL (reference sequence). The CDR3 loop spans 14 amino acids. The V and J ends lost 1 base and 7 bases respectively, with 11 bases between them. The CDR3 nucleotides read TGTGCCAGCAGCCAAGGACCGACCAGGAACATTCAGTACTTC. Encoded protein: CASSQGPTRNIQYF.

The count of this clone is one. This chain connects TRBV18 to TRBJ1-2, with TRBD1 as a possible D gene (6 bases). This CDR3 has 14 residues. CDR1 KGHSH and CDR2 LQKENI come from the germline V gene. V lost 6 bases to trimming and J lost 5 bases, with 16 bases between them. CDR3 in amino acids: CASSKGYQGYGYTF. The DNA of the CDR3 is TGTGCCAGCTCTAAGGGATACCAGGGGTATGGCTACACCTTC.

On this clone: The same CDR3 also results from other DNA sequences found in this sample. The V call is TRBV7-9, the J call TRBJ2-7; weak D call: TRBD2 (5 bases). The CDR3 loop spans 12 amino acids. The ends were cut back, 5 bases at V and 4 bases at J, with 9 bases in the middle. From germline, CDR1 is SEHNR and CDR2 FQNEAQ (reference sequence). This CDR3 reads CASSLSGYEQYF. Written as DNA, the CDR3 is TGTGCCAGCAGCCTGAGCGGATACGAGCAGTACTTC.

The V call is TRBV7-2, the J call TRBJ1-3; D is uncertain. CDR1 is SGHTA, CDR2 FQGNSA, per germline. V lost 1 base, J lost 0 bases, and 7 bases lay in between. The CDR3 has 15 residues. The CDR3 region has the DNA TGTGCCAGCAGCTTAGACAGCTACTCTGGAAACACCATATATTTT. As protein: CASSLDSYSGNTIYF.

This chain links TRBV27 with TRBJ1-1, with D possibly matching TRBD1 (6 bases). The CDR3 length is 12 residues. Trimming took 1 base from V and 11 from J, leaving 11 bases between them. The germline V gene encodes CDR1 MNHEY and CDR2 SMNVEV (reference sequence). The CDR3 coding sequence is TGTGCCAGCAGTTTATTGGGGGGCCGGGCTTTCTTT. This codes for CASSLLGGRAFF.

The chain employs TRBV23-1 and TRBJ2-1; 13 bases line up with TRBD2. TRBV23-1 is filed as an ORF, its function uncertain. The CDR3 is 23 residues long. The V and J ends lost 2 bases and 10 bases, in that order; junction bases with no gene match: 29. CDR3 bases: TGCGCCAGCAGTCAAAAAAAAGTCTCGAATAGGGGACTAGCGGGATATCTTGATATAGAGCAGTTCTTC. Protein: CASSQKKVSNRGLAGYLDIEQFF.

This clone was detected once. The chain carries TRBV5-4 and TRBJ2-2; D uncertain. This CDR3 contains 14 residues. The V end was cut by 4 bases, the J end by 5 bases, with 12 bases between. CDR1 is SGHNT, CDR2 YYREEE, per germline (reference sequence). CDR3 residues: CASSPDPATGELFF. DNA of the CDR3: TGTGCCAGCAGCCCGGACCCAGCGACCGGGGAGCTGTTTTTT.

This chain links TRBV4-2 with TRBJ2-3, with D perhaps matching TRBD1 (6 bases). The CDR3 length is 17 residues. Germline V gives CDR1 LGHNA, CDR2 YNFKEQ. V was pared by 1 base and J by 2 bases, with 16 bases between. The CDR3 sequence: CASSQAPVGQDTDTQYF. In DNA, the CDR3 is TGTGCCAGCAGCCAAGCCCCAGTGGGACAAGACACAGATACGCAGTATTTT.

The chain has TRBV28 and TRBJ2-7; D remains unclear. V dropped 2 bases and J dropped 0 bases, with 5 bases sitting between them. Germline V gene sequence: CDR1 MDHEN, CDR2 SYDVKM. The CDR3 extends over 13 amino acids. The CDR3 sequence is CASSLPHSYEQYF. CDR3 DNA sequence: TGTGCCAGCAGTTTACCACACTCCTACGAGCAGTACTTC.

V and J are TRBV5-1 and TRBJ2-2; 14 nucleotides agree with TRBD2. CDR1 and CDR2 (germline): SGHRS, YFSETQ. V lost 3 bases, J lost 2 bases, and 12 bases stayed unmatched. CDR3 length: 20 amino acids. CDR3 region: CASSWGRLAGGDYNTGELFF. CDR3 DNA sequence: TGCGCCAGCAGCTGGGGACGACTAGCGGGAGGGGATTATAACACCGGGGAGCTGTTTTTT.

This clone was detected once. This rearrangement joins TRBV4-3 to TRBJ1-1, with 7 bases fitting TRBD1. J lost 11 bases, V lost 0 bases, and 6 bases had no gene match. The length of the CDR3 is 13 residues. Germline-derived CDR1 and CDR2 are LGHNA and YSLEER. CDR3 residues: CASSQDRDRPAFF. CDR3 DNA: TGCGCCAGCAGCCAAGATCGGGACAGACCTGCTTTCTTT.

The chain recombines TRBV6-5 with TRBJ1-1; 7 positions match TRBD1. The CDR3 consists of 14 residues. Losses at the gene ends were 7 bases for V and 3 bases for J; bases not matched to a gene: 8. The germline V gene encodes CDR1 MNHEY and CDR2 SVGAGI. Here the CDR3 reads CASNSGGVHTEAFF. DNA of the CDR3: TGTGCCAGCAACTCAGGGGGTGTGCACACTGAAGCTTTCTTT.

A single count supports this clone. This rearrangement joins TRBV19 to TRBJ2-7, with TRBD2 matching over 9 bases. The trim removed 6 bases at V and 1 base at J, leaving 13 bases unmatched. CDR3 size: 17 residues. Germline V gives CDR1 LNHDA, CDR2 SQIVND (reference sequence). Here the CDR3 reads CASRPGHAGGRSYEQYF. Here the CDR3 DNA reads TGTGCCAGTAGACCGGGACACGCGGGGGGGAGATCCTACGAGCAGTACTTC. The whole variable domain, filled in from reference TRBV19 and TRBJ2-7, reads DGGITQSPKYLFRKEGQNVTLSCEQNLNHDAMYWYRQDPGQGLRLIYYSQIVNDFQKGDIAEGYSVSREKKESFPLTVTSAQKNPTAFYLCASRPGHAGGRSYEQYFGPGTRLTVT.

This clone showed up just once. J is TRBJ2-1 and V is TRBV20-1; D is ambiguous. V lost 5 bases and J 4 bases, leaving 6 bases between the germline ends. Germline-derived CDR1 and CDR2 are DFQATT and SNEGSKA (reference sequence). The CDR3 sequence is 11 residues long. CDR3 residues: CSAPLYNEQFF. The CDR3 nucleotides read TGCAGTGCTCCGCTTTACAATGAGCAGTTCTTC.

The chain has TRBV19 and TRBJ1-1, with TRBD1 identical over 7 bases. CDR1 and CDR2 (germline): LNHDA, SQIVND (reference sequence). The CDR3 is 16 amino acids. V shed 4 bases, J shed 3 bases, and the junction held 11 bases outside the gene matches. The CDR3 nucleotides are TGTGCCAGTAGTACGGACAGGAGTGTAAGTTACACTGAAGCTTTCTTT. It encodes CASSTDRSVSYTEAFF.

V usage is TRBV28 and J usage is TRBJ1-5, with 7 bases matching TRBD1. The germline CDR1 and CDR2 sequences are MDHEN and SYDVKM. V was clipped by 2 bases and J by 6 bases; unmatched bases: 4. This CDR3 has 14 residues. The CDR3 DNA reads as TGTGCCAGCAGTTTACGGGGGGACAGTCAGCCCCAGCATTTT. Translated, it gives CASSLRGDSQPQHF. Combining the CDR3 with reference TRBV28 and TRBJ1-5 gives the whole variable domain DVKVTQSSRYLVKRTGEKVFLECVQDMDHENMFWYRQDPGLGLRLIYFSYDVKMKEKGDIPEGYSVSREKKERFSLILESASTNQTSMYLCASSLRGDSQPQHFGDGTRLSIL.

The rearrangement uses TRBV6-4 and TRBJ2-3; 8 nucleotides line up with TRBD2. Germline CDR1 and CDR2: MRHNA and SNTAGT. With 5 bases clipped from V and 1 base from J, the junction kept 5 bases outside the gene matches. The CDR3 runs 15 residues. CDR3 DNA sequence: TGTGCCAGCAGTAAGACTAGCGAGGGCACAGATACGCAGTATTTT. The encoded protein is CASSKTSEGTDTQYF.